This T cell receptor beta chain was sequenced in a study of tumor-infiltrating lymphocytes in localized non-small cell lung cancer. Study-level information: Each patient gave resected tumor and non-adjacent uninvolved lung tissue.

Per the germline V gene, CDR1 is SGHVS and CDR2 is FNYEAQ. V lost 5 bases, J lost 7 bases, and 10 bases stayed unmatched. The CDR3 has 15 residues. Some clones are missing from TCRdb's copy, which holds only in-frame ones; the method was immunoSEQ multiplex PCR. Found here are more than 10,000 clones, around four fifths of them singletons; the top ten hold about 12%. Sequenced: uninvolved lung tissue not adjacent to the tumor. This sequence was found in a human donor with non-small cell lung cancer. V usage is TRBV7-6 and J usage is TRBJ1-4, with 7 nucleotides matching TRBD1. The CDR3 loop is CASSMRQGISEKLFF. CDR3 in DNA: TGTGCCAGCAGCATGCGACAGGGTATTTCTGAAAAACTGTTTTTT.